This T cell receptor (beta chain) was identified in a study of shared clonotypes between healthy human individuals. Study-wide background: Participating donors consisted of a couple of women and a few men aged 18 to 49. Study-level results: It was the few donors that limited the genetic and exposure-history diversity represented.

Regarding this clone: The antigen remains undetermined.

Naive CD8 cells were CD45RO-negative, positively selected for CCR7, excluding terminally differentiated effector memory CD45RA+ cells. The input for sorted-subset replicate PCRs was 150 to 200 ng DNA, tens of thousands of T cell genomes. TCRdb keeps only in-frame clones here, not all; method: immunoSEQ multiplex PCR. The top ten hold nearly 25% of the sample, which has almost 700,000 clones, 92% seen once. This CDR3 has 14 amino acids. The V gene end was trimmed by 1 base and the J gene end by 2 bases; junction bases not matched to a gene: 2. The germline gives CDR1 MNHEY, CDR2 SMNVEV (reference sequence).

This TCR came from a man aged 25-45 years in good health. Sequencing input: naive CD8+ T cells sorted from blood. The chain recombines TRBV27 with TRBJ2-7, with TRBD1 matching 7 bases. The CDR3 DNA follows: TGTGCCAGCAGTTTATTGGGGACAGCCTACGAGCAGTACTTC. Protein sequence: CASSLLGTAYEQYF.